This entry is about one T cell receptor (beta chain). The data were taken from a study of blood T cell repertoires in COVID-19. For the study at large: Some COVID-19 samples were acute and others convalescent; all came from the United States, Italy and Spain.

Losses at the gene ends were 0 bases for V and 0 bases for J; bases not matched to a gene: 4. CDR1 is LNHNV, CDR2 YYDKDF, per germline (reference sequence). CDR3 length: 17 residues. Sequenced by immunoSEQ multiplex PCR; TCRdb stores in-frame clones only, minus some. The sample yields about 140,000 clones, about 77% seen once. The sample comprised peripheral blood. The receptor was isolated from a man aged 60 to 69 with acute or convalescent COVID-19. The chain joins TRBV15 to TRBJ2-1; 8 positions agree with TRBD2. CDR3 amino acids: CATSRDPGTSSYNEQFF. Here the CDR3 DNA reads TGTGCCACCAGCAGAGATCCAGGGACTAGCTCCTACAATGAGCAGTTCTTC.